These T cell receptor beta chains were read from a single sample in a study of shared clonotypes between healthy human individuals. TCRdb's copy holds only in-frame clones and misses some; the assay was immunoSEQ multiplex PCR. The table has about 2.1 million clones, roughly 95% seen once. The sample was naive CD8+ T cells from PBMCs. Receptors originate from a man aged 18 to 29 in good health. Some clones in this sample may be carry-over from other donors' samples. Each CDR3 is given with its conserved first and last residue. Each record gives: V gene, CDR3 length, J gene, clone size, D gene, CDR3 protein, CDR3 DNA. D genes are given only for firm matches. Size is stated for part of the rows, as once, few or many counts, or as a class when the clone is expanded.

TRBV5-6	16	TRBJ1-2	-	-	CASSSEIFGSNYGYTF	TGTGCCAGCAGCTCGGAGATCTTTGGTTCCAACTATGGCTACACCTTC
TRBV5-1	11	TRBJ2-1	-	-	CASSLENEQFF	TGCGCCAGCAGCTTGGAGAATGAGCAGTTCTTC
TRBV15	15	TRBJ2-7	-	TRBD1	CATSRVQGVSYEQYF	TGTGCCACCAGCAGAGTACAGGGGGTCTCCTACGAGCAGTACTTC
TRBV7-9	14	TRBJ1-3	-	-	CASGATRSGNTIYF	TGTGCCTCCGGGGCGACCCGCTCTGGAAACACCATATATTTT
TRBV7-9	13	TRBJ2-3	-	-	CASSPQNTDTQYF	TGTGCCAGCAGCCCACAGAACACAGATACGCAGTATTTT
TRBV27	13	TRBJ2-7	-	-	CASSPTVGGEQYF	TGTGCCAGCAGTCCAACTGTGGGGGGCGAGCAGTACTTC
TRBV27	13	TRBJ2-1	-	-	CASSSSAYNEQFF	TGTGCCAGCAGTTCTAGCGCCTACAATGAGCAGTTCTTC
TRBV4-1	15	TRBJ1-5	-	-	CASSQDSPVNQPQHF	TGCGCCAGCAGCCAAGATAGCCCGGTCAATCAGCCCCAGCATTTT
TRBV6-5	13	TRBJ1-1	-	TRBD1	CATADRVGTEAFF	TGTGCCACCGCGGACAGGGTCGGCACTGAAGCTTTCTTT
TRBV9	14	TRBJ1-2	-	TRBD1	CASSPRTGNYGYTF	TGTGCCAGCAGCCCCAGGACAGGGAACTATGGCTACACCTTC
TRBV9	12	TRBJ2-3	-	-	CASSVGGDTQYF	TGTGCCAGCAGCGTAGGAGGTGATACGCAGTATTTT
TRBV9	15	TRBJ2-7	-	-	CASSPAIMLSGEQYF	TGTGCCAGCAGCCCCGCCATTATGCTCTCGGGCGAGCAGTACTTC
TRBV14	11	TRBJ2-7	-	-	CASGVYYEQYF	TGTGCCAGCGGAGTATACTACGAGCAGTACTTC
TRBV27	14	TRBJ1-4	-	-	CASSLERGYEKLFF	TGTGCCAGCAGTTTAGAGAGGGGTTATGAAAAACTGTTTTTT
TRBV11-2	17	TRBJ2-7	-	-	CASSLPLPWQGGNEQYF	TGTGCCAGCAGCTTACCCCTGCCCTGGCAGGGAGGCAACGAGCAGTACTTC
TRBV27	15	TRBJ2-7	-	TRBD2	CASSPIAGGTYEQYF	TGTGCCAGCAGTCCAATAGCGGGAGGAACCTACGAGCAGTACTTC
TRBV19	15	TRBJ1-1	-	-	CASSIDHQLNTEAFF	TGTGCCAGTAGTATAGATCATCAGTTGAACACTGAAGCTTTCTTT
TRBV27	16	TRBJ2-1	-	-	CASSHSSPASYNEQFF	TGTGCCAGCAGTCACTCATCCCCAGCATCCTACAATGAGCAGTTCTTC
TRBV10-2	13	TRBJ1-1	-	-	CASRDAGVTEAFF	TGCGCCAGCAGAGACGCGGGTGTCACTGAAGCTTTCTTT
TRBV2	14	TRBJ2-1	-	-	CASSNSPHYNEQFF	TGTGCCAGCAGTAACTCTCCACATTACAATGAGCAGTTCTTC
TRBV14	15	TRBJ1-1	-	-	CASSQDIGWSAEAFF	TGTGCCAGCAGCCAAGATATCGGGTGGTCTGCTGAAGCTTTCTTT
TRBV10-2	14	TRBJ1-5	-	-	CASSTSLRNQPQHF	TGCGCCAGCAGTACGTCTTTAAGGAATCAGCCCCAGCATTTT
TRBV28	11	TRBJ1-5	-	-	CASSFGQPQHF	TGTGCCAGCAGTTTCGGACAGCCCCAGCATTTT
TRBV28	15	TRBJ2-6	-	-	CASTPGVPGANVLTF	TGTGCCAGCACCCCCGGGGTTCCTGGGGCCAACGTCCTGACTTTC
TRBV5-1	15	TRBJ1-4	-	-	CASSLAWRLNEKLFF	TGCGCCAGCAGCTTGGCTTGGAGGCTTAATGAAAAACTGTTTTTT
TRBV4-2	14	TRBJ2-1	-	TRBD1	CASSQDLGGAEQFF	TGTGCCAGCAGCCAAGATCTAGGGGGCGCTGAGCAGTTCTTC
TRBV4-1	15	TRBJ2-7	-	TRBD2	CASSRRERGSYEQYF	TGCGCCAGCAGCAGAAGGGAGCGGGGGTCCTACGAGCAGTACTTC
TRBV27	15	TRBJ2-7	-	-	CASAHKFYDSYEQYF	TGTGCCAGCGCGCATAAATTTTACGACTCCTACGAGCAGTACTTC
TRBV30	14	TRBJ2-3	-	-	CAWSLWSSTDTQYF	TGTGCCTGGAGTTTGTGGTCTAGCACAGATACGCAGTATTTT
TRBV6-5	14	TRBJ1-4	once	-	CASRPGTRNEKLFF	TGTGCCAGCAGACCCGGGACGCGTAATGAAAAACTGTTTTTT
TRBV6-6	14	TRBJ1-5	-	-	CASYKGRSNQPQHF	TGTGCCAGCTATAAGGGCAGAAGCAATCAGCCCCAGCATTTT
TRBV28	15	TRBJ2-5	-	TRBD1	CASSLPPGGEETQYF	TGTGCCAGCAGCCTACCCCCAGGGGGCGAGGAGACCCAGTACTTC
TRBV6-5	15	TRBJ2-7	-	TRBD2	CASSSTSGSDYEQYF	TGTGCCAGCAGTTCGACTAGCGGGAGTGATTATGAGCAGTACTTC
TRBV29-1	15	TRBJ2-1	-	-	CSVEAYGSSYNEQFF	TGCAGCGTTGAAGCATACGGGAGCTCCTACAATGAGCAGTTCTTC
TRBV25-1	15	TRBJ2-3	-	-	CASSESLAPTDTQYF	TGTGCCAGCAGTGAATCCCTAGCGCCCACAGATACGCAGTATTTT
TRBV29-1	12	TRBJ1-2	-	-	CSVEDLNSGYTF	TGCAGCGTTGAAGATCTCAACAGTGGCTACACCTTC
TRBV4-2	16	TRBJ2-2	-	TRBD1	CASSARDRVETGELFF	TGTGCCAGCAGCGCCCGGGACAGGGTAGAAACCGGGGAGCTGTTTTTT
TRBV7-9	15	TRBJ1-4	-	-	CASSSTVDSNEKLFF	TGTGCCAGCAGCTCTACGGTAGACAGCAACGAAAAACTGTTTTTT
TRBV4-1	15	TRBJ2-7	-	TRBD1	CASSQRTGGNYEQYF	TGCGCCAGCAGCCAGCGGACAGGGGGAAACTACGAGCAGTACTTC
TRBV5-6	14	TRBJ1-1	-	-	CASSLAAGNTEAFF	TGTGCCAGCAGCTTGGCCGCGGGGAACACTGAAGCTTTCTTT
TRBV28	13	TRBJ1-1	once	-	CASSLYSGGLAFF	TGTGCCAGCAGTTTATATTCCGGGGGTCTAGCTTTCTTT